What follows are 26 T cell receptor beta chains derived from one specimen sequenced in a study of CD8 T cells in Susac syndrome. Reverse transcription of 0.5 to 1 ug RNA was performed with random hexamers. TCRdb reprocessed the immunoSEQ multiplex PCR reads with MiXCR, giving one entry per CDR3 protein. The sample contains 70,000 to 100,000 distinct CDR3 sequences, roughly 96% of which appear only once. The sequencing input was CD8+ T cells from PBMCs. These receptors originate from a human donor with Susac syndrome.

This sequence joins TRBV20-1 and TRBJ1-2; the match to TRBD1 covers 9 bases. The germline gives CDR1 DFQATT, CDR2 SNEGSKA (reference sequence). V lost 3 bases to trimming and J lost 6 bases; unmatched junction nucleotides: 14. The CDR3 is made up of 16 amino acids. The CDR3 nucleotides read TGCAGTGCTAGGTCACCCCCGGGACAGGGATTCGATGGCTACACCTTC. Translating it yields CSARSPPGQGFDGYTF.

The rearrangement links TRBV29-1 to TRBJ2-5; 9 bases match TRBD2. The CDR3 sequence is 15 residues long. Germline CDR1 reads SQVTM; CDR2 reads ANQGSEA. V dropped 5 bases and J dropped 2; count of bases not matched to a gene: 9. The CDR3 reads CSVFRLAGPQETQYF. The CDR3 DNA is TGCAGCGTTTTTAGGCTAGCGGGGCCTCAAGAGACCCAGTACTTC.

The chain joins TRBV5-1 to TRBJ2-1; 10 nucleotides align to TRBD2. The CDR3 extends over 17 amino acids. Germline CDR1 and CDR2: SGHRS and YFSETQ. Trimming removed 2 bases from V and 5 bases from J; junction bases left unmatched: 10. CDR3 in amino acids: CASSFPRAGGPDNEQFF. DNA for the CDR3: TGCGCCAGCAGCTTCCCCCGAGCGGGAGGGCCGGACAATGAGCAGTTCTTC.

The chain has TRBV12-3 or TRBV12-4 and TRBJ2-1; D ambiguous. The V and J ends lost 6 bases and 3 bases respectively, with 9 bases between them. CDR3 length: 13 amino acids. The CDR3: CASSDNFYNEQFF. The CDR3 nucleotides read TGTGCCAGCAGCGACAATTTCTACAATGAGCAGTTCTTC.

The chain recombines TRBV25-1 with TRBJ2-3, with 7 positions matching TRBD2. V shed 6 bases and J 3 bases; nucleotides not matched to a gene: 12. Per the germline V gene, CDR1 is MGHDK and CDR2 is SYGVNS. The CDR3 runs to 16 residues. CDR3 amino acids: CASRAPREGRTDTQYF. Written as DNA, the CDR3 is TGTGCCAGCAGGGCGCCGAGGGAGGGGAGGACAGATACGCAGTATTTT.

The chain combines TRBV30 with TRBJ1-1; D is uncertain. Germline loops: CDR1 GTSNPN, CDR2 SVGIG (reference sequence). Trimming removed 2 bases from V and 11 bases from J, with 18 bases in between. The length of the CDR3 is 13 residues. The CDR3 is CAWSLEVPIPAFF. The CDR3, as DNA: TGTGCCTGGAGTCTCGAAGTGCCTATACCGGCTTTCTTT.

The V call is TRBV10-3, the J call TRBJ2-7, with TRBD2 identical over 8 bases. Germline CDR1 reads ENHRY; CDR2 reads SYGVKD. The CDR3 is 15 amino acids. J gave up 2 bases and V 2 bases, and 5 bases lay outside the gene matches. CDR3 bases: TGTGCCATCAGTGAGCGTAGCGGGATTGCCTACGAGCAGTACTTC. It is translated as CAISERSGIAYEQYF.

V and J are TRBV19 and TRBJ1-1, with D possibly TRBD1 on 6 matching bases. The CDR3 extends over 15 amino acids. V was trimmed by 3 bases and J by 2 bases, leaving 13 bases between them. Germline loops: CDR1 LNHDA, CDR2 SQIVND (reference sequence). CDR3 loop: CASSINGQPNTEAFF. CDR3 nucleotides: TGTGCCAGTAGTATTAACGGACAGCCTAACACTGAAGCTTTCTTT.

CDR3 residues: CASSQDGSGYEQYF. The CDR3 bases are TGTGCCAGCAGCCAAGACGGGAGTGGCTACGAGCAGTACTTC. This chain links TRBV4-2 with TRBJ2-7, with D possibly matching TRBD2 (6 bases). There are 14 residues in the CDR3. Trimming took off 0 bases at V and 3 bases at J, with 9 bases between the two ends. Germline V gives CDR1 LGHNA, CDR2 YNFKEQ.

The gene calls are TRBV6-2 or TRBV6-3 and TRBJ2-5, with 8 bases matching TRBD2. Trimming removed 7 bases from V and 2 bases from J; junction bases left unmatched: 9. CDR3 size: 15 residues. Germline assignment: CDR1 MNHEY and CDR2 SVGEGT. The CDR3 protein is CASTAGVMGQETQYF. The CDR3 nucleotides read TGTGCCAGCACAGCGGGAGTGATGGGACAAGAGACCCAGTACTTC.

The chain uses TRBV9 and TRBJ2-2; D gene uncertain. Germline V gives CDR1 SGDLS, CDR2 YYNGEE. Trimming removed 4 bases from V and 0 bases from J, with 10 bases in between. The CDR3 totals 15 residues. The DNA for the CDR3 is TGTGCCAGCAGCTCGCTAGGGCCGAACACCGGGGAGCTGTTTTTT. It is translated as CASSSLGPNTGELFF. Together with reference TRBV9 and TRBJ2-2, the CDR3 gives the full variable domain: DSGVTQTPKHLITATGQRVTLRCSPRSGDLSVYWYQQSLDQGLQFLIQYYNGEERAKGNILERFSAQQFPDLHSELNLSSLELGDSALYFCASSSLGPNTGELFFGEGSRLTVL.

The rearrangement links TRBV5-4 to TRBJ1-2; D is perhaps TRBD1 (5 bases). V gave up 4 bases and J gave up 2 bases, with 12 bases separating them. Germline assignment: CDR1 SGHNT and CDR2 YYREEE (reference sequence). There are 14 residues in the CDR3. In DNA, the CDR3 is TGTGCCAGCAGCAGCGAGCCAGGGAACTATGGCTACACCTTC. As protein: CASSSEPGNYGYTF.

CDR3 sequence: CASSLAANQETQYF. CDR3 in DNA: TGCGCCAGCAGCTTGGCGGCCAACCAAGAGACCCAGTACTTC. The rearrangement joins TRBV5-1 to TRBJ2-5, with D unclear. Germline CDR1 is SGHRS and CDR2 is YFSETQ. V shed 0 bases and J shed 0 bases, with 6 bases lying between them. This CDR3 has 14 residues. The full variable domain, rest sourced from reference TRBV5-1 and TRBJ2-5, is KAGVTQTPRYLIKTRGQQVTLSCSPISGHRSVSWYQQTPGQGLQFLFEYFSETQRNKGNFPGRFSGRQFSNSRSEMNVSTLELGDSALYLCASSLAANQETQYFGPGTRLLVL.

The chain joins TRBV13 to TRBJ1-6; the D is unclear. Looked up from germline, CDR1 is PRHDT and CDR2 is FYEKMQ (reference sequence). The CDR3 runs 15 residues. Between the trimmed V and J ends, which lost 0 bases and 9 bases, there was a span of 12 bases. CDR3 sequence (DNA): TGTGCCAGCAGCTTAGGGGCGCTTAAAGTTTCACCCCTCCACTTT. Amino acid sequence: CASSLGALKVSPLHF. The full variable domain, with the rest looked up from reference TRBV13 and TRBJ1-6, is AAGVIQSPRHLIKEKRETATLKCYPIPRHDTVYWYQQGPGQDPQFLISFYEKMQSDKGSIPDRFSAQQFSDYHSELNMSSLELGDSALYFCASSLGALKVSPLHFGNGTRLTVT.

This chain links TRBV6-5 with TRBJ1-2; TRBD1 matches 8 bases. This CDR3 contains 14 residues. Trimming removed 4 bases from V and 8 bases from J; junction bases left unmatched: 9. From germline, CDR1 is MNHEY and CDR2 SVGAGI. CDR3 sequence (DNA): TGTGCCAGCAGTTCACAGGGGGGGAGTGGAGGCTACACCTTC. Its translation is CASSSQGGSGGYTF.

The chain couples TRBV20-1 to TRBJ2-3, with 12 bases matching TRBD2. There are 16 residues in the CDR3. V trimming: 3 bases; J trimming: 0 bases; junction bases outside the gene matches: 4. In germline, CDR1 is DFQATT, CDR2 SNEGSKA (reference sequence). The chain's CDR3 is CSARGTSGPSTDTQYF. Here the CDR3 DNA reads TGCAGTGCTAGGGGGACTAGCGGGCCCAGCACAGATACGCAGTATTTT.

The chain is built from TRBV6-5 and TRBJ1-1, with TRBD1 matching 10 bases. The CDR3 is 18 amino acids. The junction had 12 bases not matched to a gene; V was cut back by 2 bases and J by 3 bases. Germline V lookup: CDR1 MNHEY, CDR2 SVGAGI. This chain's CDR3 is CASSYVWDRGRADTEAFF. The CDR3 region has the DNA TGTGCCAGCAGTTACGTTTGGGACAGGGGCAGGGCGGACACTGAAGCTTTCTTT.

This chain uses TRBV6-5 with TRBJ2-3; the match to TRBD2 covers 8 bases. After removal of 2 bases from V and 4 bases from J, the junction contained 2 bases not matched to a gene. The length of the CDR3 is 14 residues. Germline loops: CDR1 MNHEY, CDR2 SVGAGI. DNA for the CDR3: TGTGCCAGCAGTTACCCAGCGGGAGCAGATACGCAGTATTTT. Its protein is CASSYPAGADTQYF.

CDR3 in DNA: TGCGCCAGCAGCGCAGGGGTCGCTGAGCAGTTCTTC. It specifies CASSAGVAEQFF. V and J are TRBV5-1 and TRBJ2-1; tentative D call: TRBD1 (6 bases). Germline V CDR1 and CDR2: SGHRS, YFSETQ. V lost 4 bases to trimming and J lost 9 bases, with 11 bases between them. The length of the CDR3 is 12 residues.

CDR3 bases: TGTGCCAGCAGCGTAGGGGGCCGGGTCGACGATGAGCAGTTCTTC. It encodes CASSVGGRVDDEQFF. The chain uses TRBV9 and TRBJ2-1, with a tentative D call TRBD1 (5 bases). The germline V and J ends were trimmed by 0 bases and 8 bases, with 15 bases remaining between them. CDR1 and CDR2 (germline): SGDLS, YYNGEE. CDR3 size: 15 residues. The full variable domain, completed using reference TRBV9 and TRBJ2-1, is DSGVTQTPKHLITATGQRVTLRCSPRSGDLSVYWYQQSLDQGLQFLIQYYNGEERAKGNILERFSAQQFPDLHSELNLSSLELGDSALYFCASSVGGRVDDEQFFGPGTRLTVL.

V is TRBV13 and J is TRBJ2-7; a possible D gene is TRBD1 (6 bases). The V end lost 5 bases, the J end lost 3 bases, and 17 bases lay between the germline ends. CDR3 length: 15 amino acids. The germline CDR1 and CDR2 sequences are PRHDT and FYEKMQ (reference sequence). This chain's CDR3 is CASSPRGSSFYEQYF. DNA for the CDR3: TGTGCCAGCAGCCCCAGGGGTTCCTCCTTCTACGAGCAGTACTTC.

The chain uses TRBV2 and TRBJ2-1; TRBD2 might be the D (5 bases). The CDR3 sequence is 11 residues long. The V gene lost 7 bases and the J gene lost 5 bases, with 6 bases spanning the gap. Germline lookup yields CDR1 SNHLY and CDR2 FYNNEI. The CDR3 protein is CASNGNNEQFF. The CDR3 nucleotides are TGTGCCAGCAACGGGAACAATGAGCAGTTCTTC.

V is TRBV7-3 and J is TRBJ2-3; D remains unclear. The CDR3 has 18 residues. V lost 1 base and J 0 bases, leaving 17 bases between the germline ends. Germline V CDR1 and CDR2: SGHTA, FQGTGA. CDR3: CASSLKPLLDTSTDTQYF. The CDR3 bases are TGTGCCAGCAGCTTAAAACCCCTCCTTGACACGAGCACAGATACGCAGTATTTT.

The V call is TRBV7-9, the J call TRBJ1-2; TRBD1 might be the D (6 bases). There are 16 residues in the CDR3. Germline loops: CDR1 SEHNR, CDR2 FQNEAQ (reference sequence). Trimming shortened V by 5 bases and J by 2 bases, and 18 bases separated the two germline ends. This chain's CDR3 is CASSAFRVGTNYGYTF. In DNA form, the CDR3 reads TGTGCCAGCAGCGCCTTTCGGGTCGGGACAAACTATGGCTACACCTTC.

This clonotype has a single count. The chain joins TRBV20-1 to TRBJ1-3; D is perhaps TRBD1 (5 bases). Germline V lookup: CDR1 DFQATT, CDR2 SNEGSKA (reference sequence). The CDR3 has 16 residues. V gave up 0 bases and J gave up 1 base, with 13 bases separating them. CDR3 DNA: TGCAGTGCTAGAGATCAATCGGGGGGGTCTGGAAACACCATATATTTT. It specifies CSARDQSGGSGNTIYF.

CDR3: CSVGPSQEAYNEQFF. CDR3 DNA: TGCAGCGTTGGACCCTCACAGGAAGCCTACAATGAGCAGTTCTTC. V is TRBV29-1 and J is TRBJ2-1; perhaps TRBD1 as D (5 bases). Trimming pared 4 bases from V and 2 bases from J, leaving 15 bases between. CDR1 and CDR2 (germline): SQVTM, ANQGSEA. The CDR3 runs to 15 residues.